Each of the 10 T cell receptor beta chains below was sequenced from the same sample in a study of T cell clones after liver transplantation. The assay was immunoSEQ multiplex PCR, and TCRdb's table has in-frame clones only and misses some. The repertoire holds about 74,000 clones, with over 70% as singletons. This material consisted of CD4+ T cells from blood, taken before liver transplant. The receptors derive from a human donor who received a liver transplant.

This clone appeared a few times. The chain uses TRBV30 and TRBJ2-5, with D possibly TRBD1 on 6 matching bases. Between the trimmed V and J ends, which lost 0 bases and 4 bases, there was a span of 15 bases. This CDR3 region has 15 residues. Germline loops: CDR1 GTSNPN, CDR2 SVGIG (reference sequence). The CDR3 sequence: CAWSVTGTTGETQYF. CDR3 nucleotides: TGTGCCTGGAGTGTAACAGGGACAACGGGAGAGACCCAGTACTTC.

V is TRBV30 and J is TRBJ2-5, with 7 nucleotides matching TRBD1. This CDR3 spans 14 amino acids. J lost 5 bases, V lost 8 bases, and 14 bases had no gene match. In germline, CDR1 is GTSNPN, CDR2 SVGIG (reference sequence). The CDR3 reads CAGNGAGGSETQYF. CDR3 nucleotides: TGTGCCGGGAATGGCGCAGGGGGAAGCGAGACCCAGTACTTC.

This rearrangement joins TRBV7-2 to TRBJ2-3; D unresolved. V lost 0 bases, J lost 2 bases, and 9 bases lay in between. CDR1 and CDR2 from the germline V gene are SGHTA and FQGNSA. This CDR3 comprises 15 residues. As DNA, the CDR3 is TGTGCCAGCAGCTTAGCAGGACCCAACACAGATACGCAGTATTTT. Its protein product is CASSLAGPNTDTQYF.

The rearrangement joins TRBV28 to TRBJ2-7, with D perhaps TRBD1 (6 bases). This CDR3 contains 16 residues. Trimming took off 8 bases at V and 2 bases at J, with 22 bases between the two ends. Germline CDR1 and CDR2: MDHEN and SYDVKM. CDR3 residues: CASGSITRGAAYEQYF. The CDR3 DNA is TGTGCCAGCGGGTCGATAACCAGGGGAGCAGCCTACGAGCAGTACTTC.

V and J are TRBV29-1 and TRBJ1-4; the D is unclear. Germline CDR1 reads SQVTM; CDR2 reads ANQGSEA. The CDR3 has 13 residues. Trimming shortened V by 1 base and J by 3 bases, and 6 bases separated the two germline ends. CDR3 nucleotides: TGCAGCGTTGAAGTCATCCCTAATGAAAAACTGTTTTTT. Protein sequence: CSVEVIPNEKLFF. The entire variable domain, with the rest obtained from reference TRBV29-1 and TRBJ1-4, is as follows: SAVISQKPSRDICQRGTSLTIQCQVDSQVTMMFWYRQQPGQSLTLIATANQGSEATYESGFVIDKFPISRPNLTFSTLTVSNMSPEDSSIYLCSVEVIPNEKLFFGSGTQLSVL.

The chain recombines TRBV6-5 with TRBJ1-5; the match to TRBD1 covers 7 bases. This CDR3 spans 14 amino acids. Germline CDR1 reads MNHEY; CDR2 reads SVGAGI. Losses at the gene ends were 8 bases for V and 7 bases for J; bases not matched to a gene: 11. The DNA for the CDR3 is TGTGCCAGCGGGGAGAGACAGGGCGGGCAGCCCCAGCATTTT. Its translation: CASGERQGGQPQHF.

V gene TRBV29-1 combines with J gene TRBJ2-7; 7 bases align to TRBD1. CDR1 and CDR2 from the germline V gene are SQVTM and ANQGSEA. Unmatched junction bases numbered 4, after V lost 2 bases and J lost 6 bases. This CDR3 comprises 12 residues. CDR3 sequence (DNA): TGCAGCGTTGAATACAGGGGCCGCGAGCAGTACTTC. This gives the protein CSVEYRGREQYF.

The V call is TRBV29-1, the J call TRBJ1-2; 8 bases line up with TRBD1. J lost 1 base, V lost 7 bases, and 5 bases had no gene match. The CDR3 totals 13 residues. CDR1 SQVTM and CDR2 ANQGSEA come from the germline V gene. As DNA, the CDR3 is TGCAGCGCAAGGACAGGGAGTAACTATGGCTACACCTTC. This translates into CSARTGSNYGYTF. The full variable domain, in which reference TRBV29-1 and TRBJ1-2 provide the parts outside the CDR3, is SAVISQKPSRDICQRGTSLTIQCQVDSQVTMMFWYRQQPGQSLTLIATANQGSEATYESGFVIDKFPISRPNLTFSTLTVSNMSPEDSSIYLCSARTGSNYGYTFGSGTRLTVV.

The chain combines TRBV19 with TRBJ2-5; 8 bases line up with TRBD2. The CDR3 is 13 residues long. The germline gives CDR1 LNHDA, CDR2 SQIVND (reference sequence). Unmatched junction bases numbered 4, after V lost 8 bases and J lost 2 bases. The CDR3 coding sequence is TGTGCCAGTCGCCGGGGGGGACAAGAGACCCAGTACTTC. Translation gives CASRRGGQETQYF.

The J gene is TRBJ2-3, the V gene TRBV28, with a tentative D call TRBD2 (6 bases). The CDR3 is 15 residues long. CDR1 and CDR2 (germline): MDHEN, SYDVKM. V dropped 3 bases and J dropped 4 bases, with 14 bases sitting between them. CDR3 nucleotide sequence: TGTGCCAGCAGTTTTGGTACGGGCGGGGCAGATACGCAGTATTTT. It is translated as CASSFGTGGADTQYF.